Sequencing of this T cell receptor (beta chain) was carried out in a study of blood T cells in healthy people across ages. General study findings and limits: Compared with aged donors, long-lived donors showed fewer expanded clones, suggesting selection. Per million T cells, TCR beta diversity dropped about linearly as age rose. Not knowing donor CMV status may have confounded expanded clonotype changes.

In this sample, this clonotype turned up many times. Its antigen is currently unknown. Donors each provided ten milliliters of peripheral blood. Alongside a J-beta primer mix, a sample-barcoded 5' primer served in a second PCR lasting about 7 to 11 cycles. TCRdb reanalysed the 5' RACE reads using MiXCR and keeps one entry per CDR3 protein. The sample carries about 1.7 million distinct CDR3 sequences, 28% recorded once. The CDR3 length is 15 residues. Trimming took off 3 bases at V and 4 bases at J, with 13 bases between the two ends. CDR1 and CDR2 from the germline V gene are LGHNA and YSLEER. The source is a woman in her twenties or thirties in good health. The specimen was blood. The V call is TRBV4-3, the J call TRBJ2-1, with D possibly matching TRBD2 (6 bases). The CDR3 loop reads CASSQQTAGYNEQFF. The CDR3 DNA sequence: TGCGCCAGCAGCCAGCAGACTGCGGGGTACAATGAGCAGTTCTTC.